The subject of this entry is one T cell receptor (beta chain). The protocol was immunoSEQ multiplex PCR, while the TCRdb copy is restricted to in-frame clones and leaves out a portion. Among over 120,000 clones listed, over 60% were seen once. The germline gives CDR1 SGHKS, CDR2 YYEKEE (reference sequence). The CDR3 contains 14 residues. V trimming: 4 bases; J trimming: 1 base; junction bases outside the gene matches: 4. Enrollees, about 18 to 89 years old, lived in about two dozen US areas. This record belongs to a study of blood T cell repertoires in COVID-19. The sequencing input was PBMCs or T cells enriched from blood (not recorded which). This TCR came from a woman in her forties or fifties who had recovered from COVID-19. This rearrangement joins TRBV5-5 to TRBJ1-2, with 7 bases lining up with TRBD1. The CDR3 DNA sequence: TGTGCCAGCAGCCGGGACAGAGTTAACTATGGCTACACCTTC. It specifies CASSRDRVNYGYTF.